This T cell receptor (beta chain) was sequenced during a study of CD8 T cells in Susac syndrome (dated by TCRdb to the late 2010s). Describing the broader study: The study used repertoire sequencing to test whether antigen drove CD8+ T cell activation and differentiation in Susac syndrome. Study-wide findings and limitations: The study acknowledged that relatively few individuals were included in the TCR sequencing and HLA analysis.

RNA was extracted using the RNeasy kit, and about 0.5 to 1 microgram was reverse transcribed with random hexamers. TCR beta CDR3 regions were amplified with the immunoSEQ multiplex PCR assay covering 54 Vbeta and 13 Jbeta segments. To correct PCR amplification bias, a synthetic template baseline was used for both primer optimization and computational correction. Under the source paper's analysis protocol: Reads were annotated to V, D and J genes per IMGT and analyzed with immunoSEQ Analyzer, keeping only productive sequences. Clonality was computed as one minus Shannon entropy normalized by log2 of the number of productive unique sequences. Public and private clones were assessed among the 100 most prevalent clones of each patient and control. Clones were defined as Susac-specific if absent from the healthy and MS cohorts, from around 1,000 published viral clones and from other ImmuneACCESS disease sequences. The public reads were quality trimmed at Q25 with fastp and then assembled into clones with MiXCR by TCRdb, keeping productive beta chains. Each entry merges the rows of one CDR3 protein and shows their most common DNA and genes. V and J calls and clone size were set by TCRdb, not the authors. In all, the sample holds about 110,000 distinct CDR3 sequences, and about 95% of those were seen once. In total, the top ten clones hold approximately 0.093% of the sample.

Peripheral blood CD8+ and CD4+ T cells from healthy donors, Susac syndrome patients and multiple sclerosis patients were profiled using high-throughput TCR beta sequencing. Healthy donors were included as age- and sex-matched controls. CD8+ TEMRA cells were enriched by FACS, while bulk CD8+ and CD4+ T cells were purified by magnetic negative isolation. Blood was collected in EDTA tubes and processed within 24 hours, with PBMCs isolated through density gradient centrifugation. PBMCs intended for TCR sequencing were frozen in liquid nitrogen and were later thawed in a 37 degrees C water bath. The sorted or isolated CD4+, CD8+ and CD8+ TEMRA cells reached a purity of at least 90%. In the case of this clonotype: Its antigen remains unidentified. No much larger clone exists at a distance of one base, and base qualities are not known.

The clonotype comes from a human donor in good health. The sequencing input was CD4+ T cells from PBMCs.

The CDR3 amino acid sequence is: CASSLDTAASSYTF. The sequence in DNA is TGCGCCAGCAGCTTGGACACGGCCGCGAGCAGCTACACCTTC. The chain was built from TRBV5-1 and TRBJ1-2; confidence is insufficient to name the D gene. Taken from cysteine to phenylalanine, the CDR3 has 14 residues. CDR3 DNA is the only sequence kept; it has 42 bases, read in frame from the first base. V is pared back by 0 bases and J by 9 bases, with 15 bases lying between the germline termini. As encoded in the germline V gene, CDR1 is SGHRS while CDR2 is YFSETQ.